This is a list of T cell receptor beta chains from one sample in a study of T cells in Graves' hyperthyroidism and ophthalmopathy. TCRdb passed the multiplex PCR reads through MiXCR, listing each CDR3 protein once. The sample shows around 300,000 distinct CDR3 sequences, roughly 13% of them seen only once. The sample comprised blood. Source of these receptors: a woman aged 35 to 49 with Graves' hyperthyroidism. Each CDR3 is given with its conserved first and last residue. Each record gives: CDR3 DNA, CDR3 protein, V gene, J gene, clone size, D gene. A D gene is named only where the DNA matches it firmly. Expanded clones get a size class; other rows say once, few or many, or leave the size out.

CDR3 DNA: TGTGCCAGCAGCTCCGGGACAGCAAGCAATCAGCCCCAGCATTTT; CDR3 protein: CASSSGTASNQPQHF; V gene: TRBV7-9; J gene: TRBJ1-5; clone size: .; D gene: TRBD1
CDR3 DNA: TGTGCCTGGGATAGCGGGAGGGCCCTCGAGACCCAGTACTTC; CDR3 protein: CAWDSGRALETQYF; V gene: TRBV30; J gene: TRBJ2-5; clone size: .; D gene: TRBD2
CDR3 DNA: TGTGCCAGCAGTGTGTCCAGGGGCAGTAGCAATGAGCAGTTCTTC; CDR3 protein: CASSVSRGSSNEQFF; V gene: TRBV6-4; J gene: TRBJ2-1; clone size: .; D gene: .
CDR3 DNA: TGTGCCAGCAGCCCAAGAATGCTGACTGCGGGGGAGCAGTACTTC; CDR3 protein: CASSPRMLTAGEQYF; V gene: TRBV3-1; J gene: TRBJ2-7; clone size: .; D gene: .
CDR3 DNA: TGTGCCAGCAGCCTTGCGGAGTATGGCTACACCTTC; CDR3 protein: CASSLAEYGYTF; V gene: TRBV11-2; J gene: TRBJ1-2; clone size: many; D gene: .
CDR3 DNA: TGTGCCAGCAGCTTATCTAGCGGTAAAGAGACCCAGTACTTC; CDR3 protein: CASSLSSGKETQYF; V gene: TRBV7-9; J gene: TRBJ2-5; clone size: many; D gene: TRBD2
CDR3 DNA: TGTGCCAGCAGTGAATGGAGAGGGCAGTACTTC; CDR3 protein: CASSEWRGQYF; V gene: TRBV2; J gene: TRBJ2-7; clone size: few; D gene: .
CDR3 DNA: TGTGCCAGCAGCTTGGTGGGGACTAGCTTGTTTACGCAGTATTTT; CDR3 protein: CASSLVGTSLFTQYF; V gene: TRBV5-8; J gene: TRBJ2-3; clone size: .; D gene: TRBD2
CDR3 DNA: TGTGCCAGCAGTAATAGGGAGCTGTTTTTT; CDR3 protein: CASSNRELFF; V gene: TRBV6-2/TRBV6-3; J gene: TRBJ2-2; clone size: many; D gene: .
CDR3 DNA: TGTGCCACCAGTGATCAGGGGAGGATCACAGATACGCAGTATTTT; CDR3 protein: CATSDQGRITDTQYF; V gene: TRBV24-1; J gene: TRBJ2-3; clone size: .; D gene: .
CDR3 DNA: TGTGCCTGGAGAGAAGACATTAACACCGGGGAGCTGTTTTTT; CDR3 protein: CAWREDINTGELFF; V gene: TRBV30; J gene: TRBJ2-2; clone size: many; D gene: .
CDR3 DNA: TGTGCCAGCAGTGAAGAGGGACTAGCGGGAGCATACAATGAGCAGTTCTTC; CDR3 protein: CASSEEGLAGAYNEQFF; V gene: TRBV6-1; J gene: TRBJ2-1; clone size: many; D gene: TRBD2
CDR3 DNA: TGTGCCAGCAGTCCTAGCGAGAGCACAGATACGCAGTATTTT; CDR3 protein: CASSPSESTDTQYF; V gene: TRBV27; J gene: TRBJ2-3; clone size: many; D gene: .
CDR3 DNA: TGTGCCACCAGTGATGGGGAAACCCTCCAAGAGACCCAGTACTTC; CDR3 protein: CATSDGETLQETQYF; V gene: TRBV24-1; J gene: TRBJ2-5; clone size: many; D gene: .
CDR3 DNA: TGTGCCAGCAGCCGGACTAGCGGGGGTCCCTACGAGCAGTACTTC; CDR3 protein: CASSRTSGGPYEQYF; V gene: TRBV11-2; J gene: TRBJ2-7; clone size: many; D gene: TRBD2
CDR3 DNA: TGTGCCACCAGCAGAGCTGCGACCACTTCCTACAATGAGCAGTTCTTC; CDR3 protein: CATSRAATTSYNEQFF; V gene: TRBV15; J gene: TRBJ2-1; clone size: many; D gene: .
CDR3 DNA: TGTGCCAGCAGTGGGCGGAACTATGGCTACACCTTC; CDR3 protein: CASSGRNYGYTF; V gene: TRBV28; J gene: TRBJ1-2; clone size: many; D gene: .
CDR3 DNA: TGTGCCAGCAGTTCGGCGGGAGCGGGAGGATTAAATACGCAGTATTTT; CDR3 protein: CASSSAGAGGLNTQYF; V gene: TRBV28; J gene: TRBJ2-3; clone size: few; D gene: TRBD2
CDR3 DNA: TGTGCCAGCAGCCTCCTGACCCTTTCCTCTGGGGCCAACGTCCTGACTTTC; CDR3 protein: CASSLLTLSSGANVLTF; V gene: TRBV3-1; J gene: TRBJ2-6; clone size: few; D gene: .
CDR3 DNA: TGTGCCAGCAGCTTCAATGACGGACGGGGGGAGACCCAGTACTTC; CDR3 protein: CASSFNDGRGETQYF; V gene: TRBV7-8; J gene: TRBJ2-5; clone size: many; D gene: .
CDR3 DNA: TGCAGTGCTACCTACGACAGGAGCACAGATACGCAGTATTTT; CDR3 protein: CSATYDRSTDTQYF; V gene: TRBV20-1; J gene: TRBJ2-3; clone size: many; D gene: .
CDR3 DNA: TGTGCCAGTAGTAATAGTCCCGATGAGCAGTTCTTC; CDR3 protein: CASSNSPDEQFF; V gene: TRBV19; J gene: TRBJ2-1; clone size: few; D gene: .
CDR3 DNA: TGCAGTGCTAGAGCATGGAGGGACACAGATACGCAGTATTTT; CDR3 protein: CSARAWRDTDTQYF; V gene: TRBV20-1; J gene: TRBJ2-3; clone size: many; D gene: .
CDR3 DNA: TGTGCCAGCAGTTGGCCGGGACAGGGACGATTCGAGCAGTACTTC; CDR3 protein: CASSWPGQGRFEQYF; V gene: TRBV28; J gene: TRBJ2-7; clone size: many; D gene: TRBD1
CDR3 DNA: TGCAGTGCTACGCCCCTACGGGGGGCTAGCACTGAAGCTTTCTTT; CDR3 protein: CSATPLRGASTEAFF; V gene: TRBV20-1; J gene: TRBJ1-1; clone size: many; D gene: .
CDR3 DNA: TGTGCCAGCAGTTCGGGCCCTTCTAGTGCCGGGGAGCTGTTTTTT; CDR3 protein: CASSSGPSSAGELFF; V gene: TRBV2; J gene: TRBJ2-2; clone size: many; D gene: .
CDR3 DNA: TGTGCCAGCAGCCAAGGGCTAGCGTCTACAGATACGCAGTATTTT; CDR3 protein: CASSQGLASTDTQYF; V gene: TRBV3-1; J gene: TRBJ2-3; clone size: many; D gene: .
CDR3 DNA: TGTGCCAGCAGCTTAGCCGACGCTTGGACAGGGGCTAACTATGGCTACACCTTC; CDR3 protein: CASSLADAWTGANYGYTF; V gene: TRBV7-2; J gene: TRBJ1-2; clone size: many; D gene: TRBD1
CDR3 DNA: TGTGCCAGCTCTGGTAGGCGTCTAGCGGGAGTCGGTACGCAGTATTTT; CDR3 protein: CASSGRRLAGVGTQYF; V gene: TRBV2; J gene: TRBJ2-3; clone size: .; D gene: TRBD2
CDR3 DNA: TGCAGTGCTAGAGACAGGGGGCCCTACGAGCAGTACTTC; CDR3 protein: CSARDRGPYEQYF; V gene: TRBV20-1; J gene: TRBJ2-7; clone size: many; D gene: TRBD1
CDR3 DNA: TGCGCCAGCAGTGAACGGGGGGGTAATCAGCCCCAGCATTTT; CDR3 protein: CASSERGGNQPQHF; V gene: TRBV10-1; J gene: TRBJ1-5; clone size: few; D gene: .
CDR3 DNA: TGTGCCAGCAGAGGGGACCGGGACCGAGAGACCCAGTACTTC; CDR3 protein: CASRGDRDRETQYF; V gene: TRBV6-1; J gene: TRBJ2-5; clone size: many; D gene: .
CDR3 DNA: TGTGCCAGCAGCACCCCCGGGACAGGGGTTAACTATGGCTACACCTTC; CDR3 protein: CASSTPGTGVNYGYTF; V gene: TRBV12-3/TRBV12-4; J gene: TRBJ1-2; clone size: .; D gene: TRBD1
CDR3 DNA: TGTGCCAGCAGCTCGTCTAGCTTCCACGAGCAGTACTTC; CDR3 protein: CASSSSSFHEQYF; V gene: TRBV7-8; J gene: TRBJ2-7; clone size: many; D gene: .
CDR3 DNA: TGTGCCGGGGGGGGGGCAGCGGGCTACGAGCAGTACTTC; CDR3 protein: CAGGGAAGYEQYF; V gene: TRBV28; J gene: TRBJ2-7; clone size: many; D gene: .
CDR3 DNA: TGTGCCAGCAGTCTTAGCGGGACAGTCTACGAGCAGTACTTC; CDR3 protein: CASSLSGTVYEQYF; V gene: TRBV12-3/TRBV12-4; J gene: TRBJ2-7; clone size: many; D gene: .
CDR3 DNA: TGTGCCAGCAGCGTAGGGTCTAGGACAGATACGCAGTATTTT; CDR3 protein: CASSVGSRTDTQYF; V gene: TRBV2; J gene: TRBJ2-3; clone size: .; D gene: .
CDR3 DNA: TGCGCCAGCAGCTTGGGCCGGGAAGCCGGGGGAAACATTCAGTACTTC; CDR3 protein: CASSLGREAGGNIQYF; V gene: TRBV5-1; J gene: TRBJ2-4; clone size: many; D gene: .
CDR3 DNA: TGTGCCAGCCTCAGACAGGGGGCGCCGGGAGAAAAACTGTTTTTT; CDR3 protein: CASLRQGAPGEKLFF; V gene: TRBV2; J gene: TRBJ1-4; clone size: many; D gene: TRBD1
CDR3 DNA: TGTGCCAGCTCACCAAGGGGAAAGCATAACTATGGCTACACCTTC; CDR3 protein: CASSPRGKHNYGYTF; V gene: TRBV18; J gene: TRBJ1-2; clone size: few; D gene: .
CDR3 DNA: TGCAGTGCTAGTCCCCCGCGGGGGACCTACGAGCAGTACTTC; CDR3 protein: CSASPPRGTYEQYF; V gene: TRBV20-1; J gene: TRBJ2-7; clone size: many; D gene: TRBD2
CDR3 DNA: TGTGCCAGCAGACAGGGACTAGCGGGTAAAGAGCAGTTCTTC; CDR3 protein: CASRQGLAGKEQFF; V gene: TRBV2; J gene: TRBJ2-1; clone size: many; D gene: TRBD2
CDR3 DNA: TGTGCCAGCAGCTCAGGCGGGGCGGGAGGGAATGAGCAGTTCTTC; CDR3 protein: CASSSGGAGGNEQFF; V gene: TRBV7-3; J gene: TRBJ2-1; clone size: many; D gene: TRBD2
CDR3 DNA: TGTGCCAGCAGCTTGACGGGGACCACCTACAATGAGCAGTTCTTC; CDR3 protein: CASSLTGTTYNEQFF; V gene: TRBV5-5; J gene: TRBJ2-1; clone size: .; D gene: .
CDR3 DNA: TGTGTCTCGTCCGTCGTGTCAGGGGATTCACCCCTCCACTTT; CDR3 protein: CVSSVVSGDSPLHF; V gene: TRBV30; J gene: TRBJ1-6; clone size: .; D gene: .
CDR3 DNA: TGCGCCAGCAGCCAAGATCGAGTAGATACGCAGTATTTT; CDR3 protein: CASSQDRVDTQYF; V gene: TRBV4-1; J gene: TRBJ2-3; clone size: many; D gene: .
CDR3 DNA: TGTGCCAGCAGTTCCGGGACCGCCAATAAAAACATTCAGTACTTC; CDR3 protein: CASSSGTANKNIQYF; V gene: TRBV6-1; J gene: TRBJ2-4; clone size: many; D gene: .